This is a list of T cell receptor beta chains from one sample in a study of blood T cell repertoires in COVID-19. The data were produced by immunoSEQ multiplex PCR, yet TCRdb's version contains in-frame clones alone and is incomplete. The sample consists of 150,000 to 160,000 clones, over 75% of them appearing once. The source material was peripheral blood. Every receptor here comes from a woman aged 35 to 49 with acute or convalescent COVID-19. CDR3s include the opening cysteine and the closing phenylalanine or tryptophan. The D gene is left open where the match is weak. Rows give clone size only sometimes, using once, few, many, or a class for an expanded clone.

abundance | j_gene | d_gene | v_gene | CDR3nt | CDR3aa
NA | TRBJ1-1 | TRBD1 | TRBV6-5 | TGTGCCAGCAGTTACACGGGACAGGGGAATACTGAAGCTTTCTTT | CASSYTGQGNTEAFF
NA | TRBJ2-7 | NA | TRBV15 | TGTGCCACCAGCAGAGGTGATGTTGCGGGAACCTACGAGCAGTACTTC | CATSRGDVAGTYEQYF
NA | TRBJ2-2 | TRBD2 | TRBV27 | TGTGCCAGCAGGCTAGCGGGGGGAAACACCGGGGAGCTGTTTTTT | CASRLAGGNTGELFF
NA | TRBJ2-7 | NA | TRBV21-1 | TGTGCCAGCAGCTCACACAACGGCGGTTCCTACGAGCAGTACTTC | CASSSHNGGSYEQYF
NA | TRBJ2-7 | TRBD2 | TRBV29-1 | TGCAGCGTCGCCAACAGCGAGCGGGGGTGGAACGAGCAGTACTTC | CSVANSERGWNEQYF
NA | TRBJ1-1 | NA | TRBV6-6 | TGTGCCAGCAGTAGCTCGACAGAAGCTTTCTTT | CASSSSTEAFF
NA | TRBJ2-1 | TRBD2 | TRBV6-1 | TGTGCCAGCAGTGAACGACTAGCGGGATTAATCGAGCAGTTCTTC | CASSERLAGLIEQFF
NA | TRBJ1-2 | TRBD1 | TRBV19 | TGTGCCTCCCAGACAGGGGCAGAGGGCTACACCTTC | CASQTGAEGYTF
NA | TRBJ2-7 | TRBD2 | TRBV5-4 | TGTGCCAGCAGCTTGGTTGCGGGGGGGCAGGACGAGCAGTACTTC | CASSLVAGGQDEQYF
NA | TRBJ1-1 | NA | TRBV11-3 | TGTGCCAGCAGCTTAAGGGGGGGGAACACTGAAGCTTTCTTT | CASSLRGGNTEAFF
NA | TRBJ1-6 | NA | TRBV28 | TGTGCCAGCAGTTCGGAGGGGAAGGTAGGGACCTATAATTCACCCCTCCACTTT | CASSSEGKVGTYNSPLHF
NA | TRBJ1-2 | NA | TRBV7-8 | TGTGCCAGCAGCCTCATCCAAGCCACCTATGGCTACACCTTC | CASSLIQATYGYTF
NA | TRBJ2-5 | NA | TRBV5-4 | TGTGCCAGCAGCCACCGCGGGGCGAAGACCCAGTACTTC | CASSHRGAKTQYF
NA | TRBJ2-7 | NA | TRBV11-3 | TGTGCCAGCAGCTTAATTGGGAGAGGGAACGAGCAGTACTTC | CASSLIGRGNEQYF
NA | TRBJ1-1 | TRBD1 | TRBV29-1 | TGCAGCGCGCGACAGGGAAACACTGAAGCTTTCTTT | CSARQGNTEAFF
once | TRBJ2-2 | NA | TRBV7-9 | TGTGCCAGCAGCTTAGACGGTTTGCGGCCGGCGAACACCGGGGAGCTGTTTTTT | CASSLDGLRPANTGELFF
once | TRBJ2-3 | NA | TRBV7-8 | TGTGCCAGCAGCTTAGTAGCTGGGACAGATACGCAGTATTTT | CASSLVAGTDTQYF
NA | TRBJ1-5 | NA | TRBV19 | TGTGCCAGTAGAGCCGGACAGAGCAATCAGCCCCAGCATTTT | CASRAGQSNQPQHF